One TCR beta chain is described in this entry. This record comes from a study of OX40 agonist ivuxolimab in advanced cancers. Trimming shortened V by 4 bases and J by 0 bases, and 17 bases separated the two germline ends. The germline V gene has CDR1 SGHKS and CDR2 YYEKEE (reference sequence). CDR3 length equals 16 residues. Sequencing was performed with immunoSEQ multiplex PCR; in TCRdb, only in-frame clones are kept and a portion is missing. The sample includes tens of thousands of clones, around 84% of them seen just once. This receptor was taken from an adult with an advanced solid tumor such as melanoma, head and neck, liver or kidney cancer. The material was CD4+ or CD8+ T cells sorted from blood, obtained in a trial of the OX40 agonist ivuxolimab. The chain uses TRBV5-5 and TRBJ2-7; D possibly corresponds to TRBD1 (6 bases). The CDR3 loop reads CASSTSPTGYSYEQYF. The CDR3 DNA reads TGTGCCAGCAGCACAAGCCCCACAGGGTACTCCTACGAGCAGTACTTC.